The clone carrying this T cell receptor beta chain was seen just once. Method: immunoSEQ multiplex PCR; TCRdb's copy keeps in-frame clones and lacks some. This table holds 200,000 to 250,000 clones, around 94% found once. This specimen comes from a study of control samples from healthy donors and cancer patients. V lost 8 bases, J lost 10 bases, and 8 bases lay in between. The CDR3 contains 10 residues. Germline V CDR1 and CDR2: MDHEN, SYDVKM. The receptor comes from a man aged 45-60 years in good health. Sequences were obtained from blood. The chain couples TRBV28 to TRBJ1-4; no firm D call. The CDR3 sequence is CASGLGKLFF. In DNA form, the CDR3 reads TGTGCCAGCGGGCTCGGAAAACTGTTTTTT. Looking up the rest from reference TRBV28 and TRBJ1-4 gives the full variable domain: DVKVTQSSRYLVKRTGEKVFLECVQDMDHENMFWYRQDPGLGLRLIYFSYDVKMKEKGDIPEGYSVSREKKERFSLILESASTNQTSMYLCASGLGKLFFGSGTQLSVL.